These 10 T cell receptor beta chains share one sample of origin, sequenced in a study of graft-versus-host responses after intestinal transplantation. No antigens are known for them. Sequenced by immunoSEQ multiplex PCR; TCRdb stores in-frame clones only, minus some. Found here are tens of thousands of clones, over 90% of them singletons; the top ten hold approximately 0.2%. The sequencing here drew on unstimulated CD4+ T cells sorted from spleen or lymph node cells, taken before transplant. The source is a human donor who was the organ donor for an intestinal transplant.

This chain connects TRBV6-1 to TRBJ2-1; 9 nucleotides align to TRBD1. This CDR3 spans 14 amino acids. CDR1 is MNHNS and CDR2 is SASEGT in the germline V gene. With 6 bases clipped from V and 6 bases from J, the junction kept 6 bases outside the gene matches. The CDR3 sequence: CASSGTGKFNEQFF. CDR3 sequence (DNA): TGTGCCAGCAGCGGGACAGGGAAATTCAATGAGCAGTTCTTC.

The DNA for the CDR3 is TGCGCCAGCAGCTTGCGCCCTGATATAACTAGCACAGATACGCAGTATTTT. Amino acids: CASSLRPDITSTDTQYF. The V gene is TRBV5-1, the J gene TRBJ2-3, with unresolved D. Trimming shortened V by 1 base and J by 0 bases, and 15 bases separated the two germline ends. There are 17 residues in the CDR3. The germline V gene encodes CDR1 SGHRS and CDR2 YFSETQ.

V usage is TRBV11-1 and J usage is TRBJ2-5; perhaps D is TRBD1 or TRBD2 (5 bases each). The germline V and J ends were trimmed by 4 bases and 4 bases, with 16 bases remaining between them. The CDR3 runs to 15 residues. Germline assignment: CDR1 SGHAT and CDR2 FQDESV (reference sequence). CDR3 amino acids: CASSSQGDRPETQYF. For the CDR3, the DNA is TGTGCCAGCAGCTCGCAGGGAGATAGGCCAGAGACCCAGTACTTC.

The rearrangement links TRBV7-2 to TRBJ2-5; D possibly matches TRBD1 or TRBD2 (5 bases each). The CDR3 is made up of 14 amino acids. V gave up 5 bases and J gave up 1 base, with 11 bases separating them. CDR1 and CDR2 from the germline V gene are SGHTA and FQGNSA. The CDR3 here is CASSPWGTQETQYF. For the CDR3, the DNA is TGTGCCAGCAGCCCCTGGGGGACCCAAGAGACCCAGTACTTC.

The rearrangement joins TRBV19 to TRBJ1-6; 8 bases line up with TRBD1. V shed 2 bases, J shed 9 bases, and the junction held 18 bases outside the gene matches. The CDR3 runs 19 residues. CDR1 is LNHDA and CDR2 is SQIVND in the germline V gene (reference sequence). CDR3 in DNA: TGTGCCAGTAGTATAAGGTTGGCGGCAGGGGGCGTCTACGGTTCACCCCTCCACTTT. It translates to CASSIRLAAGGVYGSPLHF.

This clone has a single count. J is TRBJ2-5 and V is TRBV7-3, with D possibly matching TRBD2 (5 bases). The J call may not be correct, given that the DNA end is closer to TRBJ2-7. Germline V CDR1 and CDR2: SGHTA, FQGTGA. CDR3 size: 15 residues. Here the CDR3 reads CASSLMAGNSYEQYF. The CDR3 DNA reads TGTGCCAGCAGCTTAATGGCGGGTAACTCCTACGAGCAGTACTTC.

V is TRBV11-2 and J is TRBJ1-4, with D possibly matching TRBD1 (6 bases). Germline CDR1 and CDR2: SGHAT and FQNNGV. This CDR3 contains 16 residues. The ends were cut back, 0 bases at V and 4 bases at J, with 12 bases in the middle. CDR3 bases: TGTGCCAGCAGCTTAGATTGGGGGGCTAATAATGAAAAACTGTTTTTT. Its translation is CASSLDWGANNEKLFF.

CDR3 sequence: CAWSVPSGAANEKLFF. In DNA form, the CDR3 reads TGTGCCTGGAGTGTACCTTCAGGGGCGGCTAATGAAAAACTGTTTTTT. The chain links TRBV30 to TRBJ1-4; D perhaps matches TRBD1 (6 bases). The ends were cut back, 0 bases at V and 3 bases at J, with 14 bases in the middle. CDR3 length equals 16 residues. The germline gives CDR1 GTSNPN, CDR2 SVGIG (reference sequence).

The genes are TRBV30 and TRBJ1-2; tentative D call: TRBD1 (6 bases). This CDR3 comprises 14 residues. Germline-derived CDR1 and CDR2 are GTSNPN and SVGIG (reference sequence). V lost 0 bases to trimming and J lost 4 bases, with 12 bases between them. CDR3 region: CAWSVLRTVYGYTF. CDR3 in DNA: TGTGCCTGGAGTGTACTTAGGACAGTCTATGGCTACACCTTC. Combining the CDR3 with reference TRBV30 and TRBJ1-2 gives the whole variable domain SQTIHQWPATLVQPVGSPLSLECTVEGTSNPNLYWYRQAAGRGLQLLFYSVGIGQISSEVPQNLSASRPQDRQFILSSKKLLLSDSGFYLCAWSVLRTVYGYTFGSGTRLTVV.

The V gene is TRBV18, the J gene TRBJ1-4; D gene unclear. The V end was cut by 0 bases, the J end by 4 bases, with 9 bases between. CDR3 length: 15 amino acids. Germline CDR1 reads KGHSH; CDR2 reads LQKENI. The CDR3 sequence is CASSPPISSNEKLFF. The CDR3 nucleotides read TGTGCCAGCTCACCACCGATCTCCAGTAATGAAAAACTGTTTTTT.